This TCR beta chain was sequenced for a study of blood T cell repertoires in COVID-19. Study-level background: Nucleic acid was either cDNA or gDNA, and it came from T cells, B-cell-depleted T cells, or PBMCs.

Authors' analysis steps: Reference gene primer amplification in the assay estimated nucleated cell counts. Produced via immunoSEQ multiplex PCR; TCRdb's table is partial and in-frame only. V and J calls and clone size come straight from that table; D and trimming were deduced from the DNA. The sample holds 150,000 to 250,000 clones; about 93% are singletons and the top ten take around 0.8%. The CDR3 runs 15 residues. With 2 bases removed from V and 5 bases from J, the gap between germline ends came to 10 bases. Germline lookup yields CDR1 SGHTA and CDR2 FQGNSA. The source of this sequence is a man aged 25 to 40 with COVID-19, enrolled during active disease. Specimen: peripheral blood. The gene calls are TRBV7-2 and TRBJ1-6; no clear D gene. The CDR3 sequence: CASSLRRRDNSPLHF. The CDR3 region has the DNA TGTGCCAGCAGCTTACGGAGACGGGATAATTCACCCCTCCACTTT.